The entry below gives a single T cell receptor beta chain sequence along with its context. Its antigen is not known. This CDR3 fails to terminate in the conserved phenylalanine or tryptophan, so it likely reflects a read error. This specimen belongs to a study of tumor-infiltrating lymphocytes in primary liver carcinoma. On the study more broadly: These patients were men and women whose ages were 30 to 69 years.

Between about 18 and 33 mg of unsorted bulk tissue served as the source from which RNA and DNA were co-extracted. These patients lived with chronic HBV infection and had never been treated. The authors made TCR beta cDNA from 400 to 600 ng total RNA with a constant-region primer. The TCR beta library was amplified through three nested multiplex PCR rounds in a modified ARM-PCR procedure. One entry per CDR3 protein, called by TCRdb with MiXCR from the multiplex PCR reads. The repertoire holds some 22,000 distinct CDR3 sequences, roughly three quarters seen once, with around a third in the top ten. General study results and limits: A significantly higher top-250-clone fraction was recorded for tumors than for blood (p = 0.039). Less overlap was seen in tumor-adjacent and tumor-blood pairs than in tumor region pairs.

Sequencing used liver tumor tissue from sampling region 5. The sample's subset: tumor region T5, tumor centre. This TCR derives from a woman aged 25 to 39 with primary liver carcinoma and hepatitis B virus infection.

This CDR3 reads CASSVNGHPPSTDTQYL. The CDR3 DNA follows: TGTGCCAGCAGCGTAAACGGACACCCTCCATCCACAGATACGCAGTATCTT. The chain employs TRBV5-4 and TRBJ2-3; possibly TRBD1 for D (5 bases). This CDR3 region has 17 residues. Germline values: CDR1 SGHNT, CDR2 YYREEE (reference sequence). V lost 4 bases and J lost 2, with 20 bases in between.